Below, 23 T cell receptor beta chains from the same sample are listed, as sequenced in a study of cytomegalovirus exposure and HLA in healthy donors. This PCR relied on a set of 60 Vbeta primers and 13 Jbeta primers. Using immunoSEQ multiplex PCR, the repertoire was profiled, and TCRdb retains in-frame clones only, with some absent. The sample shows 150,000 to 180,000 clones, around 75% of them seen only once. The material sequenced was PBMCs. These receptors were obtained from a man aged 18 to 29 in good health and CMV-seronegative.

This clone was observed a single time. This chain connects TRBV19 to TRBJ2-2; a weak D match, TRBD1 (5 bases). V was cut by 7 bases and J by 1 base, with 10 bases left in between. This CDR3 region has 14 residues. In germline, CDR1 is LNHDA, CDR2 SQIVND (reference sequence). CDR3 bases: TGTGCCAGTACCGGGCAGGGGAACACCGGGGAGCTGTTTTTT. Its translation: CASTGQGNTGELFF.

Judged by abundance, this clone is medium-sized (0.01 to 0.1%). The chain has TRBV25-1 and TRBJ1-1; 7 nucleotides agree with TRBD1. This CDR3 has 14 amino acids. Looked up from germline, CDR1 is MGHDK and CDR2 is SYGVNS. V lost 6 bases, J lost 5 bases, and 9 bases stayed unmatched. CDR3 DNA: TGTGCCAGCAGCTCCATACAGGGGAGGACTGAAGCTTTCTTT. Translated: CASSSIQGRTEAFF.

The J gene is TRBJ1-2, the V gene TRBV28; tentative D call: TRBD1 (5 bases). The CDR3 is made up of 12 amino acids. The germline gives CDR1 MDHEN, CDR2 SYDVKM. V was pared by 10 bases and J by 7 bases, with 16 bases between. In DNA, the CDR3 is TGTGCCACCTCCCCCAGGGCATTTGGCTACACCTTC. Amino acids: CATSPRAFGYTF.

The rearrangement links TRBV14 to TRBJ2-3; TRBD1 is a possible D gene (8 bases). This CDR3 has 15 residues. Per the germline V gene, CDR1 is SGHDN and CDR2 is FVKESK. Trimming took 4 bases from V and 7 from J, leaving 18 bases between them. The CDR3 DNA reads TGTGCCAGCAGCCCTTGGACAGGGAGGGGTTATACGCAGTATTTT. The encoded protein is CASSPWTGRGYTQYF. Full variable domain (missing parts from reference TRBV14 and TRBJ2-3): EAGVTQFPSHSVIEKGQTVTLRCDPISGHDNLYWYRRVMGKEIKFLLHFVKESKQDESGMPNNRFLAERTGGTYSTLKVQPAELEDSGVYFCASSPWTGRGYTQYFGPGTRLTVL.

CDR3 DNA sequence: TGTGCCAGTAAAAGTTGGCGGGAGAGCCAAGAGACCCAGTACTTC. Its protein product is CASKSWRESQETQYF. This sequence joins TRBV19 and TRBJ2-5; TRBD2 matches 7 bases. Germline V lookup: CDR1 LNHDA, CDR2 SQIVND (reference sequence). V lost 7 bases, J lost 1 base, and 9 bases stayed unmatched. The CDR3 sequence is 15 residues long.

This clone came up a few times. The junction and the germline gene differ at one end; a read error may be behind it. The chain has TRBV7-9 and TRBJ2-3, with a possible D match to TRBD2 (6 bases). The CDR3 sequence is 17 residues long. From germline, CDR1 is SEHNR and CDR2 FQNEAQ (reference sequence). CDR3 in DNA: TGTTCCAGCAGCTTAGGGGAGGCGTATTCCGGGGAAGATACGCAGTATTTT. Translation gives CSSSLGEAYSGEDTQYF.

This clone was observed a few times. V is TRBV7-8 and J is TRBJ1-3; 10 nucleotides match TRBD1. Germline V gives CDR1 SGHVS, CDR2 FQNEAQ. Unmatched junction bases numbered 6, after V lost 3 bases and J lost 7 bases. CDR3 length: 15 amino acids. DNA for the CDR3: TGTGCCAGCAGCTTCTTCCGGACAGGGGGGAACACCATATATTTT. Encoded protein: CASSFFRTGGNTIYF.

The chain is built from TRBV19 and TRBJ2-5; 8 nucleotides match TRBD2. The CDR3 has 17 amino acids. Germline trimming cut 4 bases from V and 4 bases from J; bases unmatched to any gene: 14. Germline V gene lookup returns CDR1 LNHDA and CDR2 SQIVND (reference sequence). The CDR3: CASSNPPGLVRPETQYF. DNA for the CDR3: TGTGCCAGTAGTAACCCGCCGGGACTAGTTCGGCCAGAGACCCAGTACTTC.

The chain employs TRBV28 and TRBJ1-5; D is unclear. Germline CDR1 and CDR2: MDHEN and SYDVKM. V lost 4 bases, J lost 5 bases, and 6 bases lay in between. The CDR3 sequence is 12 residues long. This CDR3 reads CASSSRDQPQHF. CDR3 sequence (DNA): TGTGCCAGCAGTTCCCGTGATCAGCCCCAGCATTTT.

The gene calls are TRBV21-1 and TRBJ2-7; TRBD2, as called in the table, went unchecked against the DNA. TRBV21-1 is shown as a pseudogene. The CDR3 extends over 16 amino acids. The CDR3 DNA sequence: TGTGCCAGCAGCAAAGGCCGGGACTTGAGTCTCTACGAGCAGTACTTC. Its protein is CASSKGRDLSLYEQYF.

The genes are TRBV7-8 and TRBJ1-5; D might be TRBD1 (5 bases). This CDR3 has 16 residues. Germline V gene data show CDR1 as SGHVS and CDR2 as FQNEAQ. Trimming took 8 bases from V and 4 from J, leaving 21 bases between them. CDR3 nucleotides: TGTGCCAGCGGCGGGGGGACCCGGTGGCGGAATCAGCCCCAGCATTTT. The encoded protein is CASGGGTRWRNQPQHF.

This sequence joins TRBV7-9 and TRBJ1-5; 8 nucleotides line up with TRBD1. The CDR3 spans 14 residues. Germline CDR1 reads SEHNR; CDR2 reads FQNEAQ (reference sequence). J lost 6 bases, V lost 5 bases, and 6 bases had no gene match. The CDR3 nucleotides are TGTGCCAGCAGCGTAGGGACAGGTGGTCAGCCCCAGCATTTT. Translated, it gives CASSVGTGGQPQHF.

The DNA of the CDR3 is TGTGCCAGCAGCTTAGAAGGTCGGGCGGGAGTCCCCTACGAGCAGTACTTC. It codes for CASSLEGRAGVPYEQYF. The chain employs TRBV7-2 and TRBJ2-7, with 7 bases lining up with TRBD2. V shed 1 base, J shed 2 bases, and the junction held 11 bases outside the gene matches. CDR1 and CDR2 (germline): SGHTA, FQGNSA. This CDR3 has 17 residues.

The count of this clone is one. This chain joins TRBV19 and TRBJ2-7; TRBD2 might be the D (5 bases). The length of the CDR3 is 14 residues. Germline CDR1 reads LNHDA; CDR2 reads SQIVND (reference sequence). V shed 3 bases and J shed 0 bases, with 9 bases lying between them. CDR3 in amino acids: CASSIRGSSYEQYF. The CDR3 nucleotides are TGTGCCAGTAGTATTAGAGGGAGCTCCTACGAGCAGTACTTC.

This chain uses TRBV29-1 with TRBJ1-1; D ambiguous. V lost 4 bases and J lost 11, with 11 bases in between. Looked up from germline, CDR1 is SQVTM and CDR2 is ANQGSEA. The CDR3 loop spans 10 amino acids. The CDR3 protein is CSVVGRMAFF. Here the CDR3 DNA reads TGCAGCGTTGTTGGCAGGATGGCTTTCTTT.

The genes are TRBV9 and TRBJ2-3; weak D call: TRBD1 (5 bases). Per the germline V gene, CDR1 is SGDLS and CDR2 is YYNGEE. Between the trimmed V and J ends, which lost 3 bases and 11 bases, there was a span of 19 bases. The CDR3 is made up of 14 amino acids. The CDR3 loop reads CASSATVISPRQYF. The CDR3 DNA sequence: TGTGCCAGCAGCGCGACAGTTATATCCCCACGGCAGTATTTT.

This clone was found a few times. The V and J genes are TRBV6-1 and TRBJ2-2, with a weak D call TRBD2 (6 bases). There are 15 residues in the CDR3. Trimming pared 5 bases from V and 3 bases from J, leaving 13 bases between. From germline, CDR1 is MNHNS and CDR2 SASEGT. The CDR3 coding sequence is TGTGCCAGCAGTACGAAATGGGGGGACACCGGGGAGCTGTTTTTT. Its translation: CASSTKWGDTGELFF.

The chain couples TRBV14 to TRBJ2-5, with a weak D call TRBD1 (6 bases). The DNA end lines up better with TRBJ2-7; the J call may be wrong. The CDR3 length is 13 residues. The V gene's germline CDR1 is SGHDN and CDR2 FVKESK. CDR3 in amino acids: CASSGDRYYEQYF. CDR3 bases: TGTGCCAGCAGCGGCGACAGGTACTACGAGCAGTACTTC.

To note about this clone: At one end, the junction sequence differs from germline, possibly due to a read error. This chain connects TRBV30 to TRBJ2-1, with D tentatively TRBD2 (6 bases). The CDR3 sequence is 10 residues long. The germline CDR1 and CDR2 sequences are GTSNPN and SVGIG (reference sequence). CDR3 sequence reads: CACLEGSKLF. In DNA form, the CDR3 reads TGTGCCTGCTTGGAGGGGAGTAAACTCTTC. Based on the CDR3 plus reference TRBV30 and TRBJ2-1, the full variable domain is SQTIHQWPATLVQPVGSPLSLECTVEGTSNPNLYWYRQAAGRGLQLLFYSVGIGQISSEVPQNLSASRPQDRQFILSSKKLLLSDSGFYLCACLEGSKLFGPGTRLTVL.

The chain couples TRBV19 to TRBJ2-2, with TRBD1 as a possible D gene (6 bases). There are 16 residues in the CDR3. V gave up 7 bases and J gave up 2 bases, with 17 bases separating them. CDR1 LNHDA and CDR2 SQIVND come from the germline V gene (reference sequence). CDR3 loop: CASNSPWDTNTGELFF. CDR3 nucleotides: TGTGCCAGTAATAGCCCGTGGGACACTAACACCGGGGAGCTGTTTTTT.

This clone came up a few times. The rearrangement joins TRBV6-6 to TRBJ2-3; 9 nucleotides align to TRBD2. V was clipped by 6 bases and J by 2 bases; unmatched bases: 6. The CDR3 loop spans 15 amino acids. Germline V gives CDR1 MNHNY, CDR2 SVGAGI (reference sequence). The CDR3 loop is CASRASGTFTDTQYF. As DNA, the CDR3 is TGTGCCAGCAGAGCTAGCGGGACTTTCACAGATACGCAGTATTTT.

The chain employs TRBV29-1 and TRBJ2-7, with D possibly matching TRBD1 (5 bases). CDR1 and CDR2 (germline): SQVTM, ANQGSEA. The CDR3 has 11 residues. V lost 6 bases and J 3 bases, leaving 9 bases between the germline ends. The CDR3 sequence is CSVQVFYEQYF. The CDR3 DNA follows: TGCAGCGTACAGGTATTCTACGAGCAGTACTTC.

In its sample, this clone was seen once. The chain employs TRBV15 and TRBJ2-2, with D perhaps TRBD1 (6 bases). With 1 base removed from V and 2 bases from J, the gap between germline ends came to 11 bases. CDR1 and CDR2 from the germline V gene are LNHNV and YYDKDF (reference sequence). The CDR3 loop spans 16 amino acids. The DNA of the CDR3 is TGTGCCACCAGCAGAGTTGGGGGCCCCAACACCGGGGAGCTGTTTTTT. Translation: CATSRVGGPNTGELFF.